The T cell receptor beta chain under discussion was sequenced for a study of radiation and T cells in renal cell carcinoma. Study in general: Nephrectomy followed 15 Gy stereotactic body radiation by 4 weeks.

This clone turned up a few times. What it recognizes is unknown. Study findings and constraints: In blood, top tumor clones expanded by 2 weeks, shrinking by 4.

The time point denotes: blood 2 weeks post-SBRT. Treatment in this sample: 15 Gy SBRT to primary tumor, nephrectomy 4 weeks later. Germline CDR1 is SGHDN and CDR2 is FVKESK. V lost 4 bases and J 4 bases, leaving 7 bases between the germline ends. This CDR3 comprises 12 residues. Measured with immunoSEQ multiplex PCR; TCRdb has only the in-frame clones, and not every one. The table records under 150,000 clones, roughly four fifths of them present only once. This TCR came from a woman aged 55-70 years with renal cell carcinoma. The chain combines TRBV14 with TRBJ1-2; no definite D call. This specimen was blood, taken from a patient whose treatment included radiotherapy and nephrectomy. CDR3 sequence: CASSRDLYGYTF. The CDR3 region has the DNA TGTGCCAGCAGCCGGGATCTCTATGGCTACACCTTC.